These T cell receptor beta chains were read from a single sample in a study of CD8+ T cells in alopecia areata. Clones were read by immunoSEQ multiplex PCR, and TCRdb kept only the in-frame ones, dropping some. The table lists 200,000 to 250,000 clones, 56% of them singletons. Material: CD8+ T cells sorted from blood. The receptors come from a human donor in good health. CDR3s include the opening cysteine and the closing phenylalanine or tryptophan. A D gene is named only where the DNA matches it firmly. Not all rows give a size; the values are once, few, many and, for expanded clones, a class.

NA	TRBJ2-1	NA	TRBV7-9	TGTGCCAGCAGAGGGCCCAACAATGAGCAGTTCTTC	CASRGPNNEQFF
NA	TRBJ1-2	NA	TRBV2	TGTGCCAGCGCTAGATCTGGCTACACCTTC	CASARSGYTF
NA	TRBJ2-1	NA	TRBV5-1	TGCGCCAGCAGCTACGGGGCTTTCTACAATGAGCAGTTCTTC	CASSYGAFYNEQFF
NA	TRBJ2-1	NA	TRBV30	TGTGCCTGGAGAGCAAATTCCAATGAGCAGTTCTTC	CAWRANSNEQFF
NA	TRBJ2-7	NA	TRBV12-5	TGTGCTAGTGGTTTGGGATCCGGGGTCGAGCAGTACTTC	CASGLGSGVEQYF
NA	TRBJ1-5	few	TRBV10-3	TGTGCCATCAGTGAATGGGGGCGGCAGCCCCAGCATTTT	CAISEWGRQPQHF
TRBD2	TRBJ2-5	NA	TRBV27	TGTGCCAGCAGTCTAACTAGCGGGGGCCGGGAGACCCAGTACTTC	CASSLTSGGRETQYF
NA	TRBJ1-6	NA	TRBV11-2	TGTGCCAGCAGCGATTATAATTCACCCCTCCACTTT	CASSDYNSPLHF
TRBD1	TRBJ1-1	NA	TRBV9	TGTGCCAGCAGCGAGATAACTTGGACAGGGCCCACTGAAGCTTTCTTT	CASSEITWTGPTEAFF
NA	TRBJ2-4	NA	TRBV5-8	TGTGCCAGCAGCTTGGAGTTAGCCAAAAACATTCAGTACTTC	CASSLELAKNIQYF
TRBD1	TRBJ2-1	NA	TRBV2	TGTGCCAGCAGTGACTACGACAGGGATGATGAGCAGTTCTTC	CASSDYDRDDEQFF
NA	TRBJ2-3	few	TRBV4-1	TGCGCCAGCAGCCGCGATATGTGGTACACAGATACGCAGTATTTT	CASSRDMWYTDTQYF
TRBD1	TRBJ2-1	NA	TRBV12-5	TGTGCTAGTGGAGAACTCCCGGGACAGGTGGACAATGAGCAGTTCTTC	CASGELPGQVDNEQFF
TRBD2	TRBJ2-5	few	TRBV4-2	TGTGCCAGCAGCCAGGGGACTAGCGGGGAAGTGGAGACCCAGTACTTC	CASSQGTSGEVETQYF
NA	TRBJ1-1	NA	TRBV14	TGTGCCAGCAGCCAAGATTGGACCGGGAGCACTGAAGCTTTCTTT	CASSQDWTGSTEAFF
NA	TRBJ1-6	NA	TRBV4-1	TGCGCCAGCAGCCAAGTCCCATATAATTCACCCCTCCACTTT	CASSQVPYNSPLHF
NA	TRBJ2-1	few	TRBV5-1	TGCGCCAGCAGCTTGGCCATCAATGAGCAGTTCTTC	CASSLAINEQFF
NA	TRBJ2-6	NA	TRBV13	TGTGCCAGCAGCTTTGGCCTCGGTCCGTCTGGGGCCAACGTCCTGACTTTC	CASSFGLGPSGANVLTF
NA	TRBJ2-1	few	TRBV6-1	TGTGCCAGCAGTGAAGGTGTGAATGAGCAGTTCTTC	CASSEGVNEQFF
NA	TRBJ2-7	few	TRBV5-1	TGCGCCAGCAAGTGGGAACAGCACACCTACGAGCAGTACTTC	CASKWEQHTYEQYF
NA	TRBJ1-1	NA	TRBV2	TGTGCCAGCTTAATACGGACTGAAGCTTTCTTT	CASLIRTEAFF
NA	TRBJ2-2	NA	TRBV15	TGTGCCACCAGCAGAGATCGCGGGGAGCTGTTTTTT	CATSRDRGELFF
TRBD1	TRBJ2-7	few	TRBV5-1	TGCGCCAGCAGCGATCCGGGACAGGGTTTGTCCGAGCAGTACTTC	CASSDPGQGLSEQYF
NA	TRBJ2-5	NA	TRBV13	TGTGCCAGCAGCTTAGCACAGGGCGAAGAGACCCAGTACTTC	CASSLAQGEETQYF
TRBD1	TRBJ2-1	few	TRBV5-6	TGTGCCAGCAGCTGGGGACAGGGGGGATCCTACAATGAGCAGTTCTTC	CASSWGQGGSYNEQFF
NA	TRBJ2-1	few	TRBV12-5	TGTGCTAGTGGGACGGAGTTAAGCTCCTACAATGAGCAGTTCTTC	CASGTELSSYNEQFF
NA	TRBJ1-6	NA	TRBV9	TGTGCCAGCAGCGTAGACCTGGGGAATTCACCCCTCCACTTT	CASSVDLGNSPLHF
NA	TRBJ2-2	NA	TRBV2	TGTGCCAGCAGTGACTTGGGCGGGGAGCTGTTTTTT	CASSDLGGELFF
NA	TRBJ1-1	few	TRBV5-1	TGCGCCAGCAGCTTGACCCTAAAGGATGAAGCTTTCTTT	CASSLTLKDEAFF
TRBD1	TRBJ1-4	few	TRBV18	TGTGCCAGCTCACCCGGACAGGGGGTATCTTATGCAACTAATGAAAAACTGTTTTTT	CASSPGQGVSYATNEKLFF
NA	TRBJ2-1	NA	TRBV9	TGTGCCAGCAGCGAAAACAATGAGCAGTTCTTC	CASSENNEQFF
NA	TRBJ1-2	few	TRBV6-6	TGTGCCAGCAGTTACTCGACAAATGGCTACACCTTC	CASSYSTNGYTF
TRBD1	TRBJ1-2	NA	TRBV6-5	TGTGCCAGCAGTCCGCGGACAGGGGCTGGGTATGGCTACACCTTC	CASSPRTGAGYGYTF
NA	TRBJ2-3	few	TRBV30	TGTGCCTGGAGTGTACTTAGCACAGATACGCAGTATTTT	CAWSVLSTDTQYF
NA	TRBJ2-5	NA	TRBV10-2	TGCGCCAGCAGGATAACGGACTTACAAGAGACCCAGTACTTC	CASRITDLQETQYF
NA	TRBJ2-5	NA	TRBV6-4	TGTGCCAGCAGCCTCCCCCACACGTCTGACCAAGAGACCCAGTACTTC	CASSLPHTSDQETQYF
NA	TRBJ2-7	once	TRBV6-6	TGTGCCAGCAGTCCCGGGTCAACCGAGCAGTACTTC	CASSPGSTEQYF
TRBD2	TRBJ2-7	NA	TRBV2	TGTGCCAGCACCGGCGATACTAGCGGGGGGGTCTACTACGAGCAGTACTTC	CASTGDTSGGVYYEQYF
NA	TRBJ1-5	NA	TRBV4-1	TGCGCCAGCAGCCAAGGGGACTTTAGCAATCAGCCCCAGCATTTT	CASSQGDFSNQPQHF
NA	TRBJ1-1	NA	TRBV27	TGTGCCAGCAGAACTGTGGGCTATACAGCTTTCTTT	CASRTVGYTAFF
NA	TRBJ2-5	few	TRBV18	TGTGCCAGCTCACCAGAGGACGGAGAGACCCAGTACTTC	CASSPEDGETQYF
NA	TRBJ1-2	NA	TRBV29-1	TGCAGCGTAGATCGACAGGACTATGGCTACACCTTC	CSVDRQDYGYTF
TRBD2	TRBJ2-7	few	TRBV7-6	TGTGCCAGCAGCTCAGGACTAGGGTACGAGCAGTACTTC	CASSSGLGYEQYF
NA	TRBJ1-5	NA	TRBV28	TGTGCCACATCACGGAGCAATCAGCCCCAGCATTTT	CATSRSNQPQHF
TRBD1	TRBJ1-2	NA	TRBV29-1	TGCGGCGTTGATGGGACAGCCTATGGCTACACCTTC	CGVDGTAYGYTF
TRBD1	TRBJ1-1	NA	TRBV2	TGTGCCAGCAGTGACCTTTCGGGACAGCTGAACACTGAAGCTTTCTTT	CASSDLSGQLNTEAFF
NA	TRBJ2-3	once	TRBV9	TGTGCCAGCAGCTTCACAGATACGCAGTATTTT	CASSFTDTQYF
TRBD1	TRBJ2-2	many	TRBV6-5	TGTGCCACCAGTGATGGGACAGACACCGGGGAGCTGTTTTTT	CATSDGTDTGELFF
NA	TRBJ2-2	few	TRBV9	TGTGCCAGCAGCGTAGGAGGGAACACCGGGGAGCTGTTTTTT	CASSVGGNTGELFF
NA	TRBJ1-1	NA	TRBV13	TGTGCCAGCAGCCTTCAGACCCCAGGGGACACTGAAGCTTTCTTT	CASSLQTPGDTEAFF
NA	TRBJ2-3	many	TRBV6-1	TGTGCCAGCAGTGGCACTCCGGGGGGCGGAGGCACAGATACGCAGTATTTT	CASSGTPGGGGTDTQYF
NA	TRBJ1-2	NA	TRBV30	TGTGCCTGGAGTGTACGGGAGGTTAAATATGGCTACACCTTC	CAWSVREVKYGYTF
TRBD1	TRBJ1-2	NA	TRBV11-2	TGTGCCAGCAGCCCAAGCTCCCGGGACAGGGAGGCTGGCTACACCTTC	CASSPSSRDREAGYTF
NA	TRBJ1-1	few	TRBV6-5	TGTGCCAGCAGACTAAATACTGAAGCTTTCTTT	CASRLNTEAFF
TRBD1	TRBJ1-5	NA	TRBV30	TGTGCCTGGGGGACAGGGAGGCATCAGCCCCAGCATTTT	CAWGTGRHQPQHF
NA	TRBJ2-1	NA	TRBV6-5	TGTGCCAGCAGTAAAATTCTAAGCTCCTACAATGAGCAGTTCTTC	CASSKILSSYNEQFF
NA	TRBJ2-5	NA	TRBV30	TGTGCCTATGATTCGGGCAGTCAAGAGACCCAGTACTTC	CAYDSGSQETQYF
NA	TRBJ2-1	NA	TRBV4-1	TGCGCCAGCAGCCCCAAGAAGTTCGGTAGGACTAACGATTACAATGAGCAGTTCTTC	CASSPKKFGRTNDYNEQFF
NA	TRBJ2-5	NA	TRBV7-9	TGTGCCAGCAGCGAGGACAAGAGGCAAGAGACCCAGTACTTC	CASSEDKRQETQYF